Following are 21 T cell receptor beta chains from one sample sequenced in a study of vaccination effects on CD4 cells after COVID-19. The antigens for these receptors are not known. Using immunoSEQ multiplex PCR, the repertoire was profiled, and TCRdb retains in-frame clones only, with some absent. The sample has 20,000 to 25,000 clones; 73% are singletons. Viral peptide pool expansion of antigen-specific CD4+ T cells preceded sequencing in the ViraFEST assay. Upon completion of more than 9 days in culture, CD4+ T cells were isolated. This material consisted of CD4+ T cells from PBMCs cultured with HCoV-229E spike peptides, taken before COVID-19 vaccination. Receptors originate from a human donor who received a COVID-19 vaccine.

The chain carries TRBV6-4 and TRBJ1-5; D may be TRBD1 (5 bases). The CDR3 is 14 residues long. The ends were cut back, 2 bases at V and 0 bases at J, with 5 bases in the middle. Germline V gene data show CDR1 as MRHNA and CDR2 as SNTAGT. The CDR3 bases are TGTGCCAGCAGTGACGGGGGTAGCAATCAGCCCCAGCATTTT. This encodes CASSDGGSNQPQHF.

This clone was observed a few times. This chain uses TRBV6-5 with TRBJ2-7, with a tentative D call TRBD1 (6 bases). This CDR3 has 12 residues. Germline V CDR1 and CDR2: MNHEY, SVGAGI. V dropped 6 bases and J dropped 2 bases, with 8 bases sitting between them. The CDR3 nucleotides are TGTGCCAGCAGAGGGGGACCCTACGAGCAGTACTTC. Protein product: CASRGGPYEQYF.

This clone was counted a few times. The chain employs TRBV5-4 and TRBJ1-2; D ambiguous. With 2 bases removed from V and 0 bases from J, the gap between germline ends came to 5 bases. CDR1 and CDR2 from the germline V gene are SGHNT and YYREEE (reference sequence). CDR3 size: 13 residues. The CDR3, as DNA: TGTGCCAGCAGCTTCCTCTCTAACTATGGCTACACCTTC. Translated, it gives CASSFLSNYGYTF. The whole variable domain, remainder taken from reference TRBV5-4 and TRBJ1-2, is ETGVTQSPTHLIKTRGQQVTLRCSSQSGHNTVSWYQQALGQGPQFIFQYYREEENGRGNFPPRFSGLQFPNYSSELNVNALELDDSALYLCASSFLSNYGYTFGSGTRLTVV.

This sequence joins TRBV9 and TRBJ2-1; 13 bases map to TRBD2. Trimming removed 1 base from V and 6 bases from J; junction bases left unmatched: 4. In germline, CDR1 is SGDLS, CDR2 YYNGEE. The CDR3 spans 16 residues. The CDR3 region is CASSVTSGRASNEQFF. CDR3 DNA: TGTGCCAGCAGCGTAACTAGCGGGAGGGCTTCCAATGAGCAGTTCTTC. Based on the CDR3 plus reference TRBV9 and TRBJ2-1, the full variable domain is DSGVTQTPKHLITATGQRVTLRCSPRSGDLSVYWYQQSLDQGLQFLIQYYNGEERAKGNILERFSAQQFPDLHSELNLSSLELGDSALYFCASSVTSGRASNEQFFGPGTRLTVL.

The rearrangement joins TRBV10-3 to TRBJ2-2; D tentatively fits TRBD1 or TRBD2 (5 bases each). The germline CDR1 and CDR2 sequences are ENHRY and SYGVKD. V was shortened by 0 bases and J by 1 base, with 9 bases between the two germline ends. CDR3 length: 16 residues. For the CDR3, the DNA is TGTGCCATCAGTGAGTCTAGGGACGGGAACACCGGGGAGCTGTTTTTT. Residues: CAISESRDGNTGELFF.

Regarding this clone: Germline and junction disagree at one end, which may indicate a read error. The CDR3 DNA is TGCGCCAGCAGTTTGGACAGCCCAACTAATGAAAAACTGTTTTTT. This gives the protein CASSLDSPTNEKLFF. This sequence joins TRBV5-1 and TRBJ1-4; perhaps TRBD1 as D (6 bases). Germline CDR1 is SGHRS and CDR2 is YFSETQ. This CDR3 is built from 15 residues. Combining the CDR3 with reference TRBV5-1 and TRBJ1-4 gives the whole variable domain KAGVTQTPRYLIKTRGQQVTLSCSPISGHRSVSWYQQTPGQGLQFLFEYFSETQRNKGNFPGRFSGRQFSNSRSEMNVSTLELGDSALYLCASSLDSPTNEKLFFGSGTQLSVL.

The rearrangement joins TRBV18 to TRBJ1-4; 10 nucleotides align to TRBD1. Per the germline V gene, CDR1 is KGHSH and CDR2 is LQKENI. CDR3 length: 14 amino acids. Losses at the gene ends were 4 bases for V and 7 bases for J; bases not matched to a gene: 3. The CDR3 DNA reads TGTGCCAGCTCACAGGGACAGGGGAGTGAAAAACTGTTTTTT. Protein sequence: CASSQGQGSEKLFF. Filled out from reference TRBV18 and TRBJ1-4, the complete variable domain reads NAGVMQNPRHLVRRRGQEARLRCSPMKGHSHVYWYRQLPEEGLKFMVYLQKENIIDESGMPKERFSAEFPKEGPSILRIQQVVRGDSAAYFCASSQGQGSEKLFFGSGTQLSVL.

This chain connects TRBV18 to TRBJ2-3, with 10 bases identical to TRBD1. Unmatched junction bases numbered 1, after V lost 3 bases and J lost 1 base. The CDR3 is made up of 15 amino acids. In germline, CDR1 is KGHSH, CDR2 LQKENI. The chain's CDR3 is CASSPDRGRTDTQYF. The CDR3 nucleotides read TGTGCCAGCTCACCCGACAGGGGGCGCACAGATACGCAGTATTTT.

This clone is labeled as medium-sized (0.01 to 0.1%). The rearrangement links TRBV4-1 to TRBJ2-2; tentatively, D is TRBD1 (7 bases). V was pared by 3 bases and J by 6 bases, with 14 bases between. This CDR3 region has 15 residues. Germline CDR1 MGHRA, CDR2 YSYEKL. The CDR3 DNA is TGCGCCAGCAGCCATCAGGGGGGCGTTGCCGGGGAGCTGTTTTTT. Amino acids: CASSHQGGVAGELFF.

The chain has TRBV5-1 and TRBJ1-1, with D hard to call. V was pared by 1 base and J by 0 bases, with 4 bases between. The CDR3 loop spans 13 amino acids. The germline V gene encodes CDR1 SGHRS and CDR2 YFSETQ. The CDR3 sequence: CASSLQMNTEAFF. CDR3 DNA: TGCGCCAGCAGCTTGCAGATGAACACTGAAGCTTTCTTT.

The CDR3: CAHGSGGAYGANVLTF. CDR3 nucleotides: TGTGCCCATGGGTCCGGGGGGGCCTATGGGGCCAACGTCCTGACTTTC. The chain links TRBV10-3 to TRBJ2-6; TRBD2 matches at 8 bases. The CDR3 has 16 amino acids. Germline V gene data show CDR1 as ENHRY and CDR2 as SYGVKD. V lost 11 bases and J lost 3; bases outside the gene matches: 12.

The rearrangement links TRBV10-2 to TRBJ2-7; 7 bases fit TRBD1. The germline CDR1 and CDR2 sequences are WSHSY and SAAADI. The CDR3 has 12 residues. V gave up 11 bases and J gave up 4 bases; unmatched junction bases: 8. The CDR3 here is CAVTGTDYEQYF. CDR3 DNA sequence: TGCGCCGTCACTGGGACAGATTACGAGCAGTACTTC.

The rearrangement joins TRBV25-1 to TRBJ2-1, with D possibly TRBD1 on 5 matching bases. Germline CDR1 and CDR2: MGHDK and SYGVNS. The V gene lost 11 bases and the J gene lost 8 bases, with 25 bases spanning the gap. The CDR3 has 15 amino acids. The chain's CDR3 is CASPTRLDQGDEQFF. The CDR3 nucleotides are TGTGCCTCACCTACGCGGCTAGACCAAGGGGATGAGCAGTTCTTC.

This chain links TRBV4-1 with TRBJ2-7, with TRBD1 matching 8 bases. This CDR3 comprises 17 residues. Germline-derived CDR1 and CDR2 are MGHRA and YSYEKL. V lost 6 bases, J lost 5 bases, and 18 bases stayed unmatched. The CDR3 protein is CASRQGGLTGTADEQYF. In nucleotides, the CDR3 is TGCGCCAGCAGACAGGGGGGACTTACCGGGACAGCGGACGAGCAGTACTTC.

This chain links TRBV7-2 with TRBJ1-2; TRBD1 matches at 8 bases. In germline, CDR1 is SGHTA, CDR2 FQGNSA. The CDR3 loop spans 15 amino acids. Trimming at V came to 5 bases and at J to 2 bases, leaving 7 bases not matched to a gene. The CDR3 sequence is CASSPGDRINYGYTF. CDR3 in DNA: TGTGCCAGCAGCCCCGGGGACAGGATAAACTATGGCTACACCTTC.

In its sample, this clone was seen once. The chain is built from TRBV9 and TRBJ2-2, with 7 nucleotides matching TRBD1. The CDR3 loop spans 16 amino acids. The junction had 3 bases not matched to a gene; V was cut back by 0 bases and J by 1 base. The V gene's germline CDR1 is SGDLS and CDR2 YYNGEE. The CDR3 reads CASSVGGQMNTGELFF. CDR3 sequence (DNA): TGTGCCAGCAGCGTAGGGGGACAGATGAACACCGGGGAGCTGTTTTTT.

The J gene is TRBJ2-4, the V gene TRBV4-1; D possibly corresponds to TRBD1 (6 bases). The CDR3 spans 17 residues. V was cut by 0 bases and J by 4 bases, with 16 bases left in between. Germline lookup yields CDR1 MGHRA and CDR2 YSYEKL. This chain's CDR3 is CASSQDNQGNQKNIQYF. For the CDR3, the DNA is TGCGCCAGCAGCCAAGACAACCAGGGGAATCAGAAAAACATTCAGTACTTC.

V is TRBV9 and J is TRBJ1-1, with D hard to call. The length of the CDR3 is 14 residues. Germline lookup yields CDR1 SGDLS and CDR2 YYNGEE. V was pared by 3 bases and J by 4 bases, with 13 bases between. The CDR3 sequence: CASSDLNHGTEAFF. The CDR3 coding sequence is TGTGCCAGCAGCGACCTAAATCATGGCACTGAAGCTTTCTTT.

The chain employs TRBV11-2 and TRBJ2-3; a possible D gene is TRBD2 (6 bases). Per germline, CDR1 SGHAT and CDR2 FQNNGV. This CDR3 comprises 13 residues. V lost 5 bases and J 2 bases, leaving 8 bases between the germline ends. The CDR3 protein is CASSPGLTDTQYF. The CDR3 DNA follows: TGTGCCAGCAGCCCGGGACTCACAGATACGCAGTATTTT.

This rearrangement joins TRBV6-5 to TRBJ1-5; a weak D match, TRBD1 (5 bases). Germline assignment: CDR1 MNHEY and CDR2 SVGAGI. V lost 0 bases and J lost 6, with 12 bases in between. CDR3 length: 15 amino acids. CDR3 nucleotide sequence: TGTGCCAGCAGTTACTCGGGCAGGGCGGGTCAGCCCCAGCATTTT. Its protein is CASSYSGRAGQPQHF.

CDR3 amino acids: CASSLSGRINYEQYF. The CDR3 coding sequence is TGTGCCAGCAGCTTGTCGGGTCGGATAAACTACGAGCAGTACTTC. The rearrangement links TRBV5-4 to TRBJ2-7; D unclear. This CDR3 has 15 residues. From germline, CDR1 is SGHNT and CDR2 YYREEE (reference sequence). The V and J ends lost 1 base and 3 bases respectively, with 14 bases between them.